This T cell receptor beta chain originates from a study of beta chain features in type 1 diabetes. Reverse transcribing all isolated RNA meant expressed TCRB transcripts were sequenced. Clones were sequenced by immunoSEQ multiplex PCR, and TCRdb holds only the in-frame ones, with some missing. The repertoire holds roughly 450,000 clones, roughly 14% seen once, with roughly 0.033% in the top ten. In all sorted populations, purity surpassed 98%. V was cut by 6 bases and J by 2 bases, with 13 bases left in between. Germline CDR1 and CDR2: KGHSH and LQKENI. The CDR3 has 14 amino acids. The V and J genes are TRBV18 and TRBJ2-5, with unresolved D. Sequencing used naive CD4+ T cells from blood. This sequence originates from a man aged 25-40 years in good health. CDR3 coding DNA: TGTGCCAGCTCCCCAATAAGCAGTCAAGAGACCCAGTACTTC. Residues: CASSPISSQETQYF.